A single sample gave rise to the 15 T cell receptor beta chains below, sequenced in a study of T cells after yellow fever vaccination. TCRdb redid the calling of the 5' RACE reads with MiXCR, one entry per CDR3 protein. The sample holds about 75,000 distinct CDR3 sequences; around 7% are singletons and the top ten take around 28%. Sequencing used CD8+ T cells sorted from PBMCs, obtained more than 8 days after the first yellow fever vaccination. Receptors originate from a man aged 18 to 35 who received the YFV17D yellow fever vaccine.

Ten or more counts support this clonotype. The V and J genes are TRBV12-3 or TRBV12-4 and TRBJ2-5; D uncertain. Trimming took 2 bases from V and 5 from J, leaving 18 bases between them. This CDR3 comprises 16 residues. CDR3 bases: TGTGCCAGCAGTTTACACCTCGATCTCGATGGGGAGACCCAGTACTTC. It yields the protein CASSLHLDLDGETQYF.

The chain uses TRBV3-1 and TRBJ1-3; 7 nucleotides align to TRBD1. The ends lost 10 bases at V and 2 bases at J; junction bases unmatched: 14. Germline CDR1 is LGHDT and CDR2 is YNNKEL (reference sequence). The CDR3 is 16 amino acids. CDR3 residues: CATCLLHDRAGNTIYF. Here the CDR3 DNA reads TGTGCCACCTGCCTCCTCCACGACAGGGCTGGAAACACCATATATTTT.

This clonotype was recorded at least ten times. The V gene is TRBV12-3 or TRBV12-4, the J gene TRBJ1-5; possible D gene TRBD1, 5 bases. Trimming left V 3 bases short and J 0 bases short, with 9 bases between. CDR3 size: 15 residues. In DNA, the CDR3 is TGTGCCAGCAGTTTCCCAGGGCCTAGCAATCAGCCCCAGCATTTT. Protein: CASSFPGPSNQPQHF.

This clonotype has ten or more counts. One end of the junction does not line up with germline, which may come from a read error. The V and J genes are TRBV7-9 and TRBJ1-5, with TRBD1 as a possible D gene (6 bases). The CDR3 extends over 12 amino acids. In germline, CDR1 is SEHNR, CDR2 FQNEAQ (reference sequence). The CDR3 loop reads CASSLGGQPQHF. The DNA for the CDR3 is TGTGCCAGCAGTTTAGGGGGGCAGCCCCAGCATTTT.

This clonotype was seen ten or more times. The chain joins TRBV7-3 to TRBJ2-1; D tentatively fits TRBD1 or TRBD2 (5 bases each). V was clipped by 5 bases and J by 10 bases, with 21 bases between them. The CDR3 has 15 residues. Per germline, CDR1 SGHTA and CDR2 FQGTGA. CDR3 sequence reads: CASSQGDGPGREQFF. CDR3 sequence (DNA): TGTGCCAGCAGCCAAGGGGACGGTCCAGGGCGAGAGCAGTTCTTC.

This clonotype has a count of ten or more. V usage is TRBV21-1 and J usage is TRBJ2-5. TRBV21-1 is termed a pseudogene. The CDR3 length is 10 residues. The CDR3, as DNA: TGTGCCAGCGAGCAAGAGACCCAGTACTTC. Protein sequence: CASEQETQYF.

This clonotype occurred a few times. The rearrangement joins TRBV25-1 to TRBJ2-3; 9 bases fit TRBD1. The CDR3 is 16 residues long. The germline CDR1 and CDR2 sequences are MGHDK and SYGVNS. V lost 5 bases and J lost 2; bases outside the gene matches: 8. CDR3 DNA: TGTGCCAGCAGTAAAACCCGGGACAGGGTCACAGATACGCAGTATTTT. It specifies CASSKTRDRVTDTQYF.

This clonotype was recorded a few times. As DNA, the CDR3 is TGTGCCAGCAGCTTCCAGGGGGAGGTTGGCGCAGATACGCAGTATTTT. Translated, it gives CASSFQGEVGADTQYF. This sequence joins TRBV7-9 and TRBJ2-3; tentative D call: TRBD1 (7 bases). Trimming cost V 3 bases and J 4 bases, with 17 bases left between them. The CDR3 is 16 residues long. Germline-derived CDR1 and CDR2 are SEHNR and FQNEAQ (reference sequence).

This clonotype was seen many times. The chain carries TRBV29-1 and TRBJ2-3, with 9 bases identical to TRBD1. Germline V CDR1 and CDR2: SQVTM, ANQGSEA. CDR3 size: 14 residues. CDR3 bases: TGCAGTGCGACAGGGGACAGGGGCACAGATACGCAGTATTTT. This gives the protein CSATGDRGTDTQYF.

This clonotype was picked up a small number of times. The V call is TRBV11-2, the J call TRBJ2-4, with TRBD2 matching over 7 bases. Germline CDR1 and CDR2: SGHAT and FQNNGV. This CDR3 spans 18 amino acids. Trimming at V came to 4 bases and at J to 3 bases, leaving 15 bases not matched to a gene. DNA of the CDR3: TGTGCCAGCAGCTGGTTAGGGGCTAGCGGACTACGCAAAAACATTCAGTACTTC. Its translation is CASSWLGASGLRKNIQYF.

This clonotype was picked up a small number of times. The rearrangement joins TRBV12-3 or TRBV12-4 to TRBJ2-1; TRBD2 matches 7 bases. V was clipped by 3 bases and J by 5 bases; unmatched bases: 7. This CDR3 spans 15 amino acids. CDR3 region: CASSLREGENNEQFF. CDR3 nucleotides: TGTGCCAGCAGTTTGAGGGAGGGTGAAAACAATGAGCAGTTCTTC.

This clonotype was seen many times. In DNA form, the CDR3 reads TGTGCCAGCAGCGGCCCCGGGACAGGGTTTGGCAATGAGCAGTTCTTC. This encodes CASSGPGTGFGNEQFF. The chain uses TRBV11-2 and TRBJ2-1, with 9 bases fitting TRBD1. From germline, CDR1 is SGHAT and CDR2 FQNNGV. CDR3 length: 16 amino acids. Trimming cost V 5 bases and J 6 bases; bases outside gene matches: 11. Combining the CDR3 with reference TRBV11-2 and TRBJ2-1 gives the whole variable domain EAGVAQSPRYKIIEKRQSVAFWCNPISGHATLYWYQQILGQGPKLLIQFQNNGVVDDSQLPKDRFSAERLKGVDSTLKIQPAKLEDSAVYLCASSGPGTGFGNEQFFGPGTRLTVL.

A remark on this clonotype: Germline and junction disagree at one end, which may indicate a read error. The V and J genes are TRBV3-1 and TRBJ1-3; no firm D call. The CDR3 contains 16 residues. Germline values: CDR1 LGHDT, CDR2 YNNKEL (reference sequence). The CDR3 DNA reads TGTGACAGCAGCCAAGAACACCCCGCGGCGAGAAACACCATATATTTT. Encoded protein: CDSSQEHPAARNTIYF.

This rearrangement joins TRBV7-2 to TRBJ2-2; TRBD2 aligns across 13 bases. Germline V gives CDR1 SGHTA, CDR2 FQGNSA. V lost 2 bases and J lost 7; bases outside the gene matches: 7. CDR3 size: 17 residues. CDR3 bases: TGTGCCAGCAGCTTATCCCCGGGACTAGCGGGAAACGGGGAGCTGTTTTTT. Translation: CASSLSPGLAGNGELFF.

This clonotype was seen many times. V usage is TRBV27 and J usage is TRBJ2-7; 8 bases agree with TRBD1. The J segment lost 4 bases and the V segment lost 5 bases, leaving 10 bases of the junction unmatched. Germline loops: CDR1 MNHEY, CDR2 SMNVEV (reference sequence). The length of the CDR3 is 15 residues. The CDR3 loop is CASSPGQGPSYEQYF. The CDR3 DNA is TGTGCCAGCAGTCCAGGACAGGGTCCCTCGTACGAGCAGTACTTC.